This is a list of T cell receptor beta chains from one sample in a study of radiotherapy plus CTLA-4 blockade in lung cancer. Data came from immunoSEQ multiplex PCR; TCRdb stores just in-frame clones and leaves some out. The table records 43,000 or so clones, roughly 60% of them present only once. The specimen comprised peripheral blood, sampled from a patient treated with radiotherapy plus ipilimumab. Receptors originate from a human donor with non-small cell lung cancer who had a partial response to radiotherapy plus ipilimumab. CDR3s include the opening cysteine and the closing phenylalanine or tryptophan. D genes are given only for firm matches. Clone size appears in some rows only: once, few, many, or a class for an expanded clone.

d_call clone_size j_call v_call cdr3_length cdr3_nt cdr3_aa
. . TRBJ1-1 TRBV9 15 TGTGCCAGCAGCCCCTGGGGAGAGATGAACACTGAAGCTTTCTTT CASSPWGEMNTEAFF
TRBD1 . TRBJ2-1 TRBV7-9 16 TGTGCCAGCAGCGCCCTCGGACAGGGGCTAGTCAATGAGCAGTTCTTC CASSALGQGLVNEQFF
TRBD1 few TRBJ1-1 TRBV19 15 TGTGCCAGTAGTGTAACAGGGGGCGGTTGGACTGAAGCTTTCTTT CASSVTGGGWTEAFF
TRBD1 once TRBJ2-2 TRBV7-9 15 TGTGCCAGCAGCTTAACCGGACAGGGGACCGGGGAGCTGTTTTTT CASSLTGQGTGELFF
. few TRBJ1-1 TRBV4-1 15 TGCGCCAGCAGCCAAGATCCACAGGGGAACACTGAAGCTTTCTTT CASSQDPQGNTEAFF
TRBD1 few TRBJ1-2 TRBV6-1 14 TGTGCCAGCAGGTTGGGACAGACAAACTATGGCTACACCTTC CASRLGQTNYGYTF
TRBD1 . TRBJ1-4 TRBV2 14 TGTGCCAGCAGTCCTAGGGGGCGCGGTGAAAAACTGTTTTTT CASSPRGRGEKLFF
. . TRBJ2-5 TRBV5-5 15 TGTGCCAGCAGCCCCTGGGCAGGGACACAAGAGACCCAGTACTTC CASSPWAGTQETQYF
. . TRBJ2-1 TRBV11-3 14 TGTGCCAGCAGCATCAGCGGGCCAGGCGATGAGCAGTTCTTC CASSISGPGDEQFF
. . TRBJ2-1 TRBV6-5 12 TGTGCCAGCGGCCCGTCGGGGAATGAGCAGTTCTTC CASGPSGNEQFF
. . TRBJ1-6 TRBV19 13 TGTGCCAGTAGTTTTAGCCGAAATTCACCCCTCCACTTT CASSFSRNSPLHF
. few TRBJ1-1 TRBV6-1 13 TGTGCCAGCAGTGAACGATTCGGACAAGGAGCTTTCTTT CASSERFGQGAFF
TRBD1 . TRBJ2-2 TRBV2 14 TGTGCCAGCAGTGGGGACAGCAACACCGGGGAGCTGTTTTTT CASSGDSNTGELFF
TRBD1 . TRBJ1-6 TRBV9 16 TGTGCCAGCAGCGTGACAAGGGACAGATATAATTCACCCCTCCACTTT CASSVTRDRYNSPLHF
TRBD1 . TRBJ1-6 TRBV6-6 16 TGTGCCAGCAGTACCCAGACAGGGACCTATAATTCACCCCTCCACTTT CASSTQTGTYNSPLHF
TRBD2 . TRBJ2-4 TRBV2 16 TGTGCCATAGAGCGGGAGGGGGACCTAGCCAAAAACATTCAGTACTTC CAIEREGDLAKNIQYF
TRBD1 . TRBJ1-6 TRBV19 17 TGTGCCAGTAGTATCAAACGAACAGGGGATGGAAGATCACCCCTCCACTTT CASSIKRTGDGRSPLHF
TRBD2 . TRBJ2-3 TRBV7-8 17 TGTGCCAGCAGCTTAGAAGGACTAGCGGATAGCACAGATACGCAGTATTTT CASSLEGLADSTDTQYF
TRBD2 . TRBJ2-2 TRBV5-1 17 TGCGCCAGCAGCTTGCTTAGCCCTAGCGGAGGGACCGGGGAGCTGTTTTTT CASSLLSPSGGTGELFF
. . TRBJ2-5 TRBV6-5 14 TGTGCCAGCAACCCGACAACTTTGGGAGAGACCCAGTACTTC CASNPTTLGETQYF
TRBD2 few TRBJ2-5 TRBV19 15 TGTGCCAGTAACTCTAGGACGGGAGGTCGGTTGACCCAGTACTTC CASNSRTGGRLTQYF
. . TRBJ2-3 TRBV7-2 13 TGTGCCAGCAGCTTAGTTGTGCGGGATACGCAGTATTTT CASSLVVRDTQYF
TRBD1 . TRBJ1-5 TRBV7-9 14 TGTGCCAGCAGCACGACAGGGCCCGGTCAGCCCCAGCATTTT CASSTTGPGQPQHF
. . TRBJ1-5 TRBV6-6 13 TGTGCCAGCAGCCCAGGGGGCAATCAGCCCCAGCATTTT CASSPGGNQPQHF
. . TRBJ2-3 TRBV19 12 TGTGCCAGTCGCGGGAGCACAGATACGCAGTATTTT CASRGSTDTQYF